The 32 T cell receptor beta chains reported below all come from one sample, sequenced in a study of cytomegalovirus exposure and HLA in healthy donors. It was with 60 Vbeta and 13 Jbeta primers that the PCR ran. The data were produced by immunoSEQ multiplex PCR, yet TCRdb's version contains in-frame clones alone and is incomplete. This table has under 200,000 clones, around 73% appearing once. Material: PBMCs. All receptors derive from a young woman in good health and CMV-seropositive.

This clone was recorded only once. The junction departs from the called germline gene at one end, perhaps through a read error. The chain carries TRBV7-9 and TRBJ2-1, with TRBD2 as a possible D gene (5 bases). Germline CDR1 SEHNR, CDR2 FQNEAQ (reference sequence). CDR3 length: 12 residues. CDR3 nucleotides: TGTTCCAGCAGCTCGTTCGGGGATCTACAGTTCTTC. This gives the protein CSSSSFGDLQFF.

The table lists this clone with a few counts. The V call is TRBV4-3, the J call TRBJ1-1; the D is unclear. The CDR3 is 13 residues long. Trimming left V 1 base short and J 3 bases short, with 6 bases between. From germline, CDR1 is LGHNA and CDR2 YSLEER. The CDR3 nucleotides are TGCGCCAGCAGCCAAGTGAGGTACACTGAAGCTTTCTTT. It is translated as CASSQVRYTEAFF.

The chain links TRBV7-6 to TRBJ2-7; possible D gene TRBD1, 5 bases. This CDR3 has 14 residues. Germline CDR1 SGHVS, CDR2 FNYEAQ. V was clipped by 3 bases and J by 3 bases, with 12 bases between them. In DNA form, the CDR3 reads TGTGCCAGCAGCTTGCGGCAGGGAAACTACGAGCAGTACTTC. As protein: CASSLRQGNYEQYF.

The genes are TRBV6-5 and TRBJ1-2; D remains ambiguous. V gave up 6 bases and J gave up 1 base, with 9 bases separating them. This CDR3 comprises 13 residues. Germline V CDR1 and CDR2: MNHEY, SVGAGI. The CDR3 region has the DNA TGTGCCAGCAGCCCAACATTTAACTATGGCTACACCTTC. Amino acid sequence: CASSPTFNYGYTF.

This CDR3 reads CASSFWTSGGSGELFF. Written as DNA, the CDR3 is TGTGCCAGCAGCTTCTGGACTAGCGGGGGGTCCGGGGAGCTGTTTTTT. The gene calls are TRBV11-2 and TRBJ2-2; TRBD2 matches at 14 bases. V shed 3 bases, J shed 6 bases, and the junction held 3 bases outside the gene matches. CDR3 length: 16 residues. Germline CDR1 reads SGHAT; CDR2 reads FQNNGV.

This chain uses TRBV6-6 with TRBJ2-5; 11 bases map to TRBD2. The CDR3 covers 15 residues. Per the germline V gene, CDR1 is MNHNY and CDR2 is SVGAGI (reference sequence). The V gene end was trimmed by 5 bases and the J gene end by 2 bases; junction bases not matched to a gene: 4. The CDR3 DNA reads TGTGCCAGCAGTCTGACTAGCGGGGCGCAAGAGACCCAGTACTTC. Translated: CASSLTSGAQETQYF.

This sequence joins TRBV11-2 and TRBJ2-2; 8 bases map to TRBD1. Trimming took 5 bases from V and 5 from J; bases not matched to a gene: 7. This CDR3 comprises 15 residues. Germline CDR1 SGHAT, CDR2 FQNNGV. The CDR3 protein is CASSTRQGRTGELFF. Here the CDR3 DNA reads TGTGCCAGCAGCACCCGACAGGGGCGGACCGGGGAGCTGTTTTTT.

This chain connects TRBV6-1 to TRBJ1-3; 7 bases map to TRBD1. Trimming removed 4 bases from V and 4 bases from J; junction bases left unmatched: 1. Germline lookup yields CDR1 MNHNS and CDR2 SASEGT. The CDR3 covers 13 residues. The chain's CDR3 is CASSGQGGNTIYF. The DNA of the CDR3 is TGTGCCAGCAGTGGACAGGGCGGAAACACCATATATTTT.

The genes are TRBV29-1 and TRBJ2-5, with D possibly matching TRBD1 (6 bases). The V gene lost 4 bases and the J gene lost 1 base, with 22 bases spanning the gap. From germline, CDR1 is SQVTM and CDR2 ANQGSEA. This CDR3 contains 17 residues. The CDR3 sequence: CSVVLWGLKGFQETQYF. Written as DNA, the CDR3 is TGCAGCGTTGTGCTTTGGGGGCTTAAGGGGTTCCAAGAGACCCAGTACTTC.

This clone was picked up one time. This chain joins TRBV5-1 and TRBJ2-1, with TRBD1 matching over 8 bases. V was clipped by 3 bases and J by 2 bases; unmatched bases: 19. Germline values: CDR1 SGHRS, CDR2 YFSETQ. The CDR3 length is 20 residues. CDR3 amino acids: CASSSPAPTSGTGPYNEQFF. As DNA, the CDR3 is TGCGCCAGCAGCTCACCTGCGCCGACTTCAGGGACAGGCCCCTACAATGAGCAGTTCTTC.

The gene calls are TRBV7-9 and TRBJ1-6; 10 nucleotides align to TRBD1. The CDR3 is 17 residues long. Germline values: CDR1 SEHNR, CDR2 FQNEAQ (reference sequence). V was clipped by 6 bases and J by 10 bases; unmatched bases: 15. CDR3 sequence reads: CASSLTRDRGWGSPLHF. Here the CDR3 DNA reads TGTGCCAGCAGTCTTACCCGGGACAGGGGATGGGGATCACCCCTCCACTTT.

This chain uses TRBV19 with TRBJ1-2; 7 nucleotides align to TRBD1. The germline V gene has CDR1 LNHDA and CDR2 SQIVND (reference sequence). V lost 3 bases to trimming and J lost 8 bases; unmatched junction nucleotides: 6. The CDR3 length is 13 residues. The CDR3, as DNA: TGTGCCAGTAGTATTGACAGGGAGGAAGGCTACACCTTC. It translates to CASSIDREEGYTF.

This clone has only one observation. This chain connects TRBV28 to TRBJ2-1; D is unclear. V gave up 6 bases and J gave up 8 bases, with 11 bases separating them. This CDR3 is 12 amino acids long. Looked up from germline, CDR1 is MDHEN and CDR2 is SYDVKM. CDR3 nucleotide sequence: TGTGCCAGCAGCATCGGGTTCTATGAGCAGTTCTTC. As protein: CASSIGFYEQFF.

About this clone: One end of the junction fails to match germline, which may point to a read error. V usage is TRBV10-3 and J usage is TRBJ2-7; D is possibly TRBD2 (5 bases). The CDR3 extends over 14 amino acids. Germline CDR1 ENHRY, CDR2 SYGVKD. The CDR3 region is CAISDRASSNEQYF. Written as DNA, the CDR3 is TGTGCCATCAGTGATCGGGCTAGCTCCAACGAGCAGTACTTC.

The table lists this clone with a count of one. The chain recombines TRBV30 with TRBJ1-5; 10 bases line up with TRBD1. Trimming took 3 bases from V and 5 from J; bases not matched to a gene: 4. CDR3 size: 14 residues. The germline gives CDR1 GTSNPN, CDR2 SVGIG (reference sequence). This CDR3 is CAWSFGQGDQPQHF. CDR3 bases: TGTGCCTGGAGCTTCGGACAGGGGGATCAGCCCCAGCATTTT.

The rearrangement links TRBV5-4 to TRBJ1-1; 10 bases line up with TRBD1. Trimming cost V 4 bases and J 5 bases; bases outside gene matches: 5. The CDR3 has 14 residues. CDR1 SGHNT and CDR2 YYREEE come from the germline V gene (reference sequence). The CDR3 sequence: CASSLTGGGTEAFF. CDR3 coding DNA: TGTGCCAGCAGCCTGACAGGGGGCGGGACTGAAGCTTTCTTT.

The gene calls are TRBV2 and TRBJ2-1; the D gene is possibly TRBD1 (7 bases). The CDR3 spans 12 residues. Germline V gene sequence: CDR1 SNHLY, CDR2 FYNNEI. V was clipped by 11 bases and J by 4 bases, with 12 bases between them. This CDR3 reads CAGGGPYNEQFF. The DNA for the CDR3 is TGTGCCGGAGGGGGCCCTTACAATGAGCAGTTCTTC.

Comment on this clone: The sample carries other DNA sequences with the same CDR3. The V call is TRBV27, the J call TRBJ1-2, with 9 bases matching TRBD1. Germline CDR1 is MNHEY and CDR2 is SMNVEV (reference sequence). The CDR3 consists of 12 residues. V trimming: 6 bases; J trimming: 7 bases; junction bases outside the gene matches: 3. CDR3 sequence reads: CASSGTGSGYTF. CDR3 DNA: TGTGCCAGCAGCGGGACAGGGAGTGGCTACACCTTC.

Here the CDR3 reads CASSQVGTGDEKLFF. CDR3 sequence (DNA): TGTGCCAGCAGCCAAGTCGGGACAGGGGATGAAAAACTGTTTTTT. The chain has TRBV14 and TRBJ1-4, with 10 bases that match TRBD1. V lost 1 base to trimming and J lost 6 bases; unmatched junction nucleotides: 2. Per germline, CDR1 SGHDN and CDR2 FVKESK. The CDR3 length is 15 residues.

The chain couples TRBV7-9 to TRBJ2-5, with D hard to call. Germline V gene lookup returns CDR1 SEHNR and CDR2 FQNEAQ (reference sequence). The V end lost 5 bases, the J end lost 4 bases, and 11 bases lay between the germline ends. The length of the CDR3 is 13 residues. CDR3 sequence (DNA): TGTGCCAGCAGCCCCTGGAGTCTAGAGACCCAGTACTTC. Its translation: CASSPWSLETQYF.

This clone has just one count. J is TRBJ2-3 and V is TRBV18, with 9 bases aligning to TRBD2. The germline gives CDR1 KGHSH, CDR2 LQKENI. This CDR3 has 15 amino acids. The V and J ends lost 4 bases and 2 bases, in that order; junction bases with no gene match: 4. CDR3 amino acids: CASSLAGAVTDTQYF. The CDR3 nucleotides read TGTGCCAGCTCACTAGCGGGGGCCGTCACAGATACGCAGTATTTT.

This clone was seen only a few times. The chain has TRBV6-5 and TRBJ1-6, with 7 bases identical to TRBD1. Looked up from germline, CDR1 is MNHEY and CDR2 is SVGAGI. V was pared by 4 bases and J by 4 bases, with 4 bases of the junction left unmatched. The CDR3 loop spans 15 amino acids. CDR3 in amino acids: CASSSGQKYNSPLHF. DNA for the CDR3: TGTGCCAGCAGTTCGGGACAGAAGTATAATTCACCCCTCCACTTT.

The V call is TRBV5-1, the J call TRBJ2-5; 8 bases align to TRBD2. Germline assignment: CDR1 SGHRS and CDR2 YFSETQ. This CDR3 contains 17 residues. V dropped 0 bases and J dropped 2; count of bases not matched to a gene: 9. CDR3 nucleotide sequence: TGCGCCAGCAGCTTGGACGGGCGGGGGGCTCATCAAGAGACCCAGTACTTC. Encoded protein: CASSLDGRGAHQETQYF.

In regard to this clone: The junction shows a germline mismatch at one end, possibly a read error. The chain combines TRBV7-9 with TRBJ1-6, with TRBD1 identical over 8 bases. The CDR3 loop spans 18 amino acids. The germline gives CDR1 SEHNR, CDR2 FQNEAQ (reference sequence). This CDR3 is CSSSPHASRDRSSGPLHF. CDR3 nucleotides: TGTTCCAGCAGCCCCCATGCATCCCGGGACAGGAGTAGTGGACCCCTCCACTTT.

This sequence joins TRBV9 and TRBJ2-7, with TRBD2 as a possible D gene (5 bases). CDR3 length: 14 residues. V lost 2 bases, J lost 2 bases, and 11 bases lay in between. Germline V gene lookup returns CDR1 SGDLS and CDR2 YYNGEE. CDR3: CASSVHWGAYEQYF. Here the CDR3 DNA reads TGTGCCAGCAGCGTTCATTGGGGAGCCTACGAGCAGTACTTC.

V is TRBV29-1 and J is TRBJ2-2, with TRBD2 as a possible D gene (5 bases). Trimming pared 4 bases from V and 1 base from J, leaving 16 bases between. CDR1 is SQVTM and CDR2 is ANQGSEA in the germline V gene. CDR3 length equals 16 residues. The CDR3 sequence is CSVAGRGIGNTGELFF. The CDR3 nucleotides read TGCAGCGTTGCCGGACGGGGTATTGGGAACACCGGGGAGCTGTTTTTT.

The table lists this clone with a count of one. This chain uses TRBV29-1 with TRBJ2-7, with TRBD1 as a possible D gene (6 bases). Germline CDR1 SQVTM, CDR2 ANQGSEA. This CDR3 has 14 amino acids. Trimming shortened V by 5 bases and J by 4 bases, and 18 bases separated the two germline ends. In DNA form, the CDR3 reads TGCAGCGTTACCACTCAGGGGAATTGGTACGAGCAGTACTTC. Its protein is CSVTTQGNWYEQYF.

V is TRBV5-6 and J is TRBJ2-1; TRBD2 matches at 13 bases. J lost 5 bases, V lost 4 bases, and 3 bases had no gene match. Per germline, CDR1 SGHDT and CDR2 YYEEEE. The CDR3 length is 15 residues. CDR3 amino acids: CASSAGTSGDNEQFF. The DNA of the CDR3 is TGTGCCAGCAGCGCCGGGACTAGCGGGGACAATGAGCAGTTCTTC.

In its sample, this clone was seen a few times. The chain is built from TRBV5-8 and TRBJ2-7; TRBD1 agrees at 11 bases. Per the germline V gene, CDR1 is SGHTS and CDR2 is YDEGEE. The V gene end was trimmed by 2 bases and the J gene end by 6 bases; junction bases not matched to a gene: 4. This CDR3 is built from 14 residues. This CDR3 is CASSFKDRGREQYF. Here the CDR3 DNA reads TGTGCCAGCAGCTTTAAGGACAGGGGGCGCGAGCAGTACTTC.

The chain combines TRBV9 with TRBJ2-1; D perhaps matches TRBD1 (5 bases). Trimming took off 0 bases at V and 10 bases at J, with 17 bases between the two ends. The CDR3 spans 15 residues. Germline V CDR1 and CDR2: SGDLS, YYNGEE. The CDR3 DNA follows: TGTGCCAGCAGCGTAGGGTCGTGGGGCCCCTGGGAGCAGTTCTTC. Its protein is CASSVGSWGPWEQFF.

The chain combines TRBV7-2 with TRBJ1-6; 7 positions agree with TRBD1. Germline V lookup: CDR1 SGHTA, CDR2 FQGNSA. Losses at the gene ends were 1 base for V and 9 bases for J; bases not matched to a gene: 6. This CDR3 has 15 amino acids. As DNA, the CDR3 is TGTGCCAGCAGCTTAGAGGTCAGGGGGGCTTCACCCCTCCACTTT. Protein product: CASSLEVRGASPLHF.

This clone was observed a few times. The V gene is TRBV2, the J gene TRBJ1-2; maybe TRBD1 (5 bases). Looked up from germline, CDR1 is SNHLY and CDR2 is FYNNEI. The CDR3 has 10 residues. V was pared by 7 bases and J by 7 bases, with 7 bases between. The CDR3: CASTGGGYTF. CDR3 coding DNA: TGTGCCAGCACGGGGGGTGGCTACACCTTC.